These 15 T cell receptor beta chains were sequenced from one sample in a study of T cell changes during pregnancy in multiple sclerosis (dated by TCRdb to the late 2010s). Library preparation was by the immunoSEQ multiplex PCR assay. Drawn from immuneACCESS, this table holds only the in-frame rearrangements with V and J called that TCRdb kept. Clones are partly lost; checked studies trace under half to an unresolved V gene and leave the rest unexplained. The sample table lists under 65,000 clones, 92% of them with a count of one. Approximately 0.6% of the sample comes from the top ten. The input for sequencing was CD4+ T cells from peripheral blood mononuclear cells, taken after pregnancy. The receptors derive from a female donor with multiple sclerosis, enrolled in a pregnancy study.

The rearrangement joins TRBV4-3 to TRBJ2-7; 8 bases are a match to TRBD2. This CDR3 comprises 17 residues. Germline-derived CDR1 and CDR2 are LGHNA and YSLEER. Unmatched junction bases numbered 11, after V lost 4 bases and J lost 0 bases. CDR3 sequence: CASSRSRGGGSSYEQYF. CDR3 sequence (DNA): TGCGCCAGCAGCCGGTCCCGGGGCGGGGGGTCCTCCTACGAGCAGTACTTC.

This chain uses TRBV7-2 with TRBJ2-7; possible D gene TRBD2, 6 bases. The ends were cut back, 3 bases at V and 7 bases at J, with 22 bases in the middle. CDR1 is SGHTA and CDR2 is FQGNSA in the germline V gene. This CDR3 region has 16 residues. CDR3 nucleotides: TGTGCCAGCAGCTTGCAGAGAGGCGGAGGGATAGGGGAGCAGTACTTC. Encoded protein: CASSLQRGGGIGEQYF.

The V call is TRBV5-6, the J call TRBJ2-3; 10 nucleotides line up with TRBD2. CDR3 length equals 17 residues. V was clipped by 2 bases and J by 4 bases; unmatched bases: 10. Germline V lookup: CDR1 SGHDT, CDR2 YYEEEE. DNA of the CDR3: TGTGCCAGCAGCTTATATTCCAGCGGGAGGGGTGCAGATACGCAGTATTTT. It encodes CASSLYSSGRGADTQYF.

This chain links TRBV7-9 with TRBJ2-5; a possible D gene is TRBD2 (6 bases). CDR3 size: 14 residues. Per the germline V gene, CDR1 is SEHNR and CDR2 is FQNEAQ (reference sequence). The V end was cut by 8 bases, the J end by 1 base, with 14 bases between. CDR3 protein: CASSPRDSQETQYF. The CDR3 DNA reads TGTGCCAGCTCTCCCAGGGACTCCCAAGAGACCCAGTACTTC. Full variable domain (outside the CDR3, taken from reference TRBV7-9 and TRBJ2-5): DTGVSQNPRHKITKRGQNVTFRCDPISEHNRLYWYRQTLGQGPEFLTYFQNEAQLEKSRLLSDRFSAERPKGSFSTLEIQRTEQGDSAMYLCASSPRDSQETQYFGPGTRLLVL.

The rearrangement uses TRBV5-1 and TRBJ1-1, with 7 positions matching TRBD1. CDR3 size: 16 residues. The trim removed 3 bases at V and 5 bases at J, leaving 13 bases unmatched. The V gene's germline CDR1 is SGHRS and CDR2 YFSETQ. CDR3 nucleotides: TGCGCCAGCAGCTCGACCGGGCGGGCAGGGGGGACTGAAGCTTTCTTT. Amino acids: CASSSTGRAGGTEAFF.

This chain connects TRBV9 to TRBJ1-6, with 7 positions matching TRBD1. The CDR3 is 15 amino acids. The V segment lost 0 bases and the J segment 9 bases; nucleotides outside the gene matches: 6. The germline CDR1 and CDR2 sequences are SGDLS and YYNGEE. CDR3 residues: CASSVERGRSSPLHF. In nucleotides, the CDR3 is TGTGCCAGCAGCGTAGAGAGGGGGCGCAGTTCACCCCTCCACTTT.

The rearrangement links TRBV27 to TRBJ2-1, with 11 nucleotides matching TRBD2. Trimming took 1 base from V and 7 from J; bases not matched to a gene: 9. The CDR3 is made up of 17 amino acids. Germline assignment: CDR1 MNHEY and CDR2 SMNVEV (reference sequence). The chain's CDR3 is CASSLFALAGVGNEQFF. The CDR3 DNA sequence: TGTGCCAGCAGTTTATTTGCACTAGCGGGGGTCGGGAATGAGCAGTTCTTC.

The chain is built from TRBV5-5 and TRBJ2-3; D might be TRBD2 (5 bases). From germline, CDR1 is SGHKS and CDR2 YYEKEE (reference sequence). Trimming took 1 base from V and 1 from J, leaving 19 bases between them. The CDR3 has 18 amino acids. The CDR3 loop reads CASSLPSTGIGGTDTQYF. The DNA for the CDR3 is TGTGCCAGCAGCTTGCCGAGCACCGGGATTGGGGGCACAGATACGCAGTATTTT.

As concerns this clone: Other DNA variants within this sample encode the same CDR3. The rearrangement joins TRBV7-9 to TRBJ1-1; D is possibly TRBD1 (6 bases). Germline V gene sequence: CDR1 SEHNR, CDR2 FQNEAQ (reference sequence). V was pared by 1 base and J by 2 bases, with 8 bases between. This CDR3 contains 14 residues. The CDR3 is CASSLEGGNTEAFF. CDR3 in DNA: TGTGCCAGCAGCTTAGAAGGGGGAAACACTGAAGCTTTCTTT.

The gene calls are TRBV18 and TRBJ2-5, with 7 bases matching TRBD1. The CDR3 sequence is 14 residues long. Germline V lookup: CDR1 KGHSH, CDR2 LQKENI. After removal of 3 bases from V and 5 bases from J, the junction contained 6 bases not matched to a gene. The CDR3 DNA reads TGTGCCAGCTCACCGGGACAGAACAGGGAGACCCAGTACTTC. Its translation is CASSPGQNRETQYF. Full variable domain (remainder filled in from reference TRBV18 and TRBJ2-5): NAGVMQNPRHLVRRRGQEARLRCSPMKGHSHVYWYRQLPEEGLKFMVYLQKENIIDESGMPKERFSAEFPKEGPSILRIQQVVRGDSAAYFCASSPGQNRETQYFGPGTRLLVL.

This clone showed up many times. The CDR3 DNA is TGTGCCAGCAGCAGGGATGGCTACACCTTC. It specifies CASSRDGYTF. This rearrangement joins TRBV6-6 to TRBJ1-2; TRBD1 is a possible D gene (5 bases). The ends were cut back, 6 bases at V and 6 bases at J, with 5 bases in the middle. Germline CDR1 MNHNY, CDR2 SVGAGI (reference sequence). The CDR3 runs to 10 residues.

CDR3 nucleotide sequence: TGTGCCAGCAGCCCCAGACTAGCGGGGGGTTACGAGCAGTACTTC. Translating gives CASSPRLAGGYEQYF. This rearrangement joins TRBV14 to TRBJ2-7, with 13 bases that match TRBD2. Losses at the gene ends were 4 bases for V and 4 bases for J; bases not matched to a gene: 4. This CDR3 comprises 15 residues. The V gene's germline CDR1 is SGHDN and CDR2 FVKESK.

The V gene is TRBV15, the J gene TRBJ1-1, with 9 bases that match TRBD1. V lost 1 base and J lost 2; bases outside the gene matches: 5. Germline-derived CDR1 and CDR2 are LNHNV and YYDKDF (reference sequence). This CDR3 contains 16 residues. The CDR3 loop reads CATSRGGTGTNTEAFF. CDR3 sequence (DNA): TGTGCCACCAGCAGAGGGGGGACAGGGACAAACACTGAAGCTTTCTTT.

The chain recombines TRBV10-3 with TRBJ2-3; 9 nucleotides align to TRBD1. Germline trimming cut 6 bases from V and 6 bases from J; bases unmatched to any gene: 4. Germline values: CDR1 ENHRY, CDR2 SYGVKD. The CDR3 has 13 residues. The CDR3 nucleotides read TGTGCCATCAGCCGACAGGGGGTGGATACGCAGTATTTT. It is translated as CAISRQGVDTQYF.

This rearrangement joins TRBV6-5 to TRBJ1-5; 7 bases are shared with TRBD1. With 6 bases clipped from V and 7 bases from J, the junction kept 9 bases outside the gene matches. The CDR3 has 14 amino acids. CDR1 is MNHEY and CDR2 is SVGAGI in the germline V gene. The DNA of the CDR3 is TGTGCCAGCAGCAACTACAGGGGAAGACAGCCCCAGCATTTT. Protein: CASSNYRGRQPQHF.